These T cell receptor beta chains were read from a single sample in a study of PD-L1 blockade in urothelial cancer. Clones were sequenced by immunoSEQ multiplex PCR, and TCRdb holds only the in-frame ones, with some missing. The sample gives tens of thousands of clones, about 93% of which show up once; 11% is in the top ten. The material was PBMCs, obtained around atezolizumab (anti-PD-L1) treatment. The receptors here all came from a woman in her sixties or seventies with urothelial cancer. Each CDR3 is given with its conserved first and last residue. For some rows the clone size is stated as once, few or many, or as a class when expanded; others skip it.

>NA|TRBJ1-5|TRBV5-6
CASSLEGQGENQPQHF
>NA|TRBJ2-3|TRBV21-1
CASSSLGRLAGGRADTQYF
>NA|TRBJ2-7|TRBV9
CASSVEGSGEGEQYF
>NA|TRBJ2-7|TRBV29-1
CSVRTGKSYEQYF
>once|TRBJ1-1|TRBV5-8
CASSLEGSGKAFF
>NA|TRBJ2-2|TRBV27
CASSTGQGAYTGELFF
>NA|TRBJ2-3|TRBV5-1
CASSLGQARDTQYF
>few|TRBJ2-1|TRBV28
CASSPYRGSYNEQFF
>NA|TRBJ2-7|TRBV7-2
CASSLVPGQRSYEQYF
>NA|TRBJ1-1|TRBV5-4
CASSPQRGRNTEAFF
>NA|TRBJ2-7|TRBV2
CASSTGLAGYEQYF
>NA|TRBJ2-7|TRBV18
CASSPPSRSVRYEQYF
>NA|TRBJ1-4|TRBV19
CASSTQDREKLFF
>NA|TRBJ2-1|TRBV27
CASTNRREQFF
>NA|TRBJ2-7|TRBV11-2
CASGYGTGSYEQYF
>NA|TRBJ1-3|TRBV6-5
CASSREPTGNTIYF
>NA|TRBJ2-2|TRBV18
CASSLRGRWVYTGELFF
>NA|TRBJ1-1|TRBV5-1
CASSLEGAKGTEAFF
>NA|TRBJ2-7|TRBV6-6
CASSYGTSGRGEQYF
>NA|TRBJ2-1|TRBV28
CASSLLLAGDVADNEQFF
>NA|TRBJ2-3|TRBV2
CASSVGSSSPDTQYF
>NA|TRBJ2-2|TRBV7-2
CASRTDRNTGELFF
>once|TRBJ1-2|TRBV6-5
CASSYSRGGYGYTF
>NA|TRBJ2-3|TRBV4-3
CASSQALAGGLRTDTQYF
>NA|TRBJ2-3|TRBV28
CASSLQRPTDTQYF
>once|TRBJ1-5|TRBV4-2
CASSPTGYSNQPQHF
>NA|TRBJ2-1|TRBV9
CASSPRIGRGGRSYNEQFF
>NA|TRBJ2-1|TRBV6-6
CASSSQAPNNEQFF
>NA|TRBJ2-1|TRBV9
CASSVAGGTAYNEQFF